One TCR beta chain is described in this entry. Antigen specificity is unknown. Given a much more abundant clone one base away, this may be a read error. Overall study findings and caveats: Tumor-infiltrating Treg TCR alpha and beta sequences overlapped most with tumor naive CD4+ T cells, then blood naive.

The V gene end was trimmed by 5 bases and the J gene end by 7 bases; junction bases not matched to a gene: 9. The CDR3 extends over 15 amino acids. Naive CD4+ cells had CD25+ Tregs removed. TCRdb itself ran the 5' RACE reads through MiXCR, one entry per CDR3 protein. The table lists 10,000 or so distinct CDR3 sequences, around a quarter of them singletons. The chain joins TRBV12-3 or TRBV12-4 to TRBJ2-2, with TRBD2 identical over 8 bases. Sequencing was performed on naive CD4+ T cells sorted from a lymph node. Stated subset: naive CD4+ T cells, CD4+CD45RA+CD25-. The TCR originated in a female donor with breast cancer. The CDR3 is CASSEERECNGELFF. CDR3 in DNA: TGTGCCAGCAGTGAAGAGCGGGAGTGCAACGGGGAGCTGTTTTTT.